The next 22 T cell receptor beta chains were all read from a single sample in a study of T cell changes during pregnancy in multiple sclerosis. Measured with immunoSEQ multiplex PCR; TCRdb has only the in-frame clones, and not every one. The data show approximately 21,000 clones, about 87% seen once. The sample in question was CD8+ T cells from peripheral blood mononuclear cells, obtained in the third trimester of pregnancy. The receptors derive from a female donor in good health, enrolled as a control in a pregnancy study.

The table lists this clone with a count of one. V is TRBV19 and J is TRBJ2-2, with 12 bases that match TRBD2. The CDR3 length is 15 residues. CDR1 LNHDA and CDR2 SQIVND come from the germline V gene (reference sequence). Trimming at V came to 6 bases and at J to 1 base, leaving 0 bases not matched to a gene. This CDR3 is CASRGLAGNTGELFF. CDR3 DNA: TGTGCCAGTAGGGGACTAGCGGGGAACACCGGGGAGCTGTTTTTT.

Within the sample, this clone is medium-sized. The gene calls are TRBV19 and TRBJ1-5; D possibly corresponds to TRBD1 (5 bases). Between the trimmed V and J ends, which lost 7 bases and 7 bases, there was a span of 14 bases. Germline lookup yields CDR1 LNHDA and CDR2 SQIVND (reference sequence). The CDR3 is 13 amino acids. The CDR3 sequence is CASMGGFYQPQHF. The CDR3 nucleotides read TGTGCCAGTATGGGGGGGTTCTACCAGCCCCAGCATTTT.

The CDR3 region is CASSPGTGHSYNEQFF. The CDR3, as DNA: TGCGCCAGCAGCCCGGGGACGGGACACTCCTACAATGAGCAGTTCTTC. This sequence joins TRBV5-1 and TRBJ2-1; the D gene is possibly TRBD1 (6 bases). The V end lost 4 bases, the J end lost 0 bases, and 14 bases lay between the germline ends. The CDR3 spans 16 residues. Germline V lookup: CDR1 SGHRS, CDR2 YFSETQ. The variable domain in full, with the rest retrieved from reference TRBV5-1 and TRBJ2-1, is KAGVTQTPRYLIKTRGQQVTLSCSPISGHRSVSWYQQTPGQGLQFLFEYFSETQRNKGNFPGRFSGRQFSNSRSEMNVSTLELGDSALYLCASSPGTGHSYNEQFFGPGTRLTVL.

The chain uses TRBV5-1 and TRBJ2-5; 8 bases are a match to TRBD1. Germline CDR1 and CDR2: SGHRS and YFSETQ. This CDR3 comprises 15 residues. V was clipped by 3 bases and J by 5 bases; unmatched bases: 9. The CDR3 loop is CASSSDRGGGETQYF. The CDR3 nucleotides read TGCGCCAGCAGCTCCGACAGGGGCGGTGGTGAGACCCAGTACTTC.

V usage is TRBV4-1 and J usage is TRBJ2-5, with 9 bases identical to TRBD1. The CDR3 spans 16 residues. Trimming took 1 base from V and 5 from J; bases not matched to a gene: 8. Germline CDR1 is MGHRA and CDR2 is YSYEKL. The CDR3 nucleotides are TGCGCCAGCAGCCAAGGGTACAGGGGGCGGGATGAGACCCAGTACTTC. It yields the protein CASSQGYRGRDETQYF.

The chain links TRBV6-6 to TRBJ1-2, with D unclear. The V and J ends lost 6 bases and 1 base respectively, with 9 bases between them. The CDR3 runs 13 residues. CDR1 is MNHNY, CDR2 SVGAGI, per germline (reference sequence). CDR3 sequence: CASRIGLNYGYTF. CDR3 nucleotide sequence: TGTGCCAGCAGAATTGGACTTAACTATGGCTACACCTTC.

The gene calls are TRBV10-3 and TRBJ2-2; a weak D match, TRBD1 (5 bases). Germline lookup yields CDR1 ENHRY and CDR2 SYGVKD. The V and J ends lost 1 base and 1 base respectively, with 10 bases between them. The CDR3 sequence is 16 residues long. The CDR3 nucleotides read TGTGCCATCAGTGAGTTGGGGCAGGGGAACACCGGGGAGCTGTTTTTT. It translates to CAISELGQGNTGELFF.

In its sample, this clone was seen once. The V and J genes are TRBV13 and TRBJ2-1, with TRBD2 identical over 12 bases. This CDR3 region has 15 residues. Germline loops: CDR1 PRHDT, CDR2 FYEKMQ (reference sequence). V was clipped by 5 bases and J by 6 bases; unmatched bases: 5. CDR3 loop: CASSGTSGSRNEQFF. CDR3 DNA sequence: TGTGCCAGCAGCGGGACTAGCGGGTCCCGCAATGAGCAGTTCTTC.

This chain uses TRBV6-1 with TRBJ1-1; D is possibly TRBD1 (6 bases). The germline V gene has CDR1 MNHNS and CDR2 SASEGT. Trimming cost V 2 bases and J 1 base, with 17 bases left between them. The CDR3 is 17 residues long. The DNA for the CDR3 is TGTGCCAGCAGTGAACGAGCGGGGGCTTCGGAGAACACTGAAGCTTTCTTT. Protein product: CASSERAGASENTEAFF.

V gene TRBV19 combines with J gene TRBJ2-4; a weak D match, TRBD1 (5 bases). The germline V and J ends were trimmed by 3 bases and 8 bases, with 14 bases remaining between them. This CDR3 has 14 amino acids. CDR1 and CDR2 from the germline V gene are LNHDA and SQIVND (reference sequence). The CDR3 region is CASSMGRVGYIQYF. As DNA, the CDR3 is TGTGCCAGTAGTATGGGGCGAGTAGGATACATTCAGTACTTC.

This rearrangement joins TRBV27 to TRBJ2-1; TRBD1 agrees at 7 bases. This CDR3 contains 15 residues. Germline lookup yields CDR1 MNHEY and CDR2 SMNVEV (reference sequence). The trim removed 3 bases at V and 0 bases at J, leaving 2 bases unmatched. Here the CDR3 DNA reads TGTGCCAGCAGTTTGACAGGGAGCTCCTACAATGAGCAGTTCTTC. Protein: CASSLTGSSYNEQFF.

The chain carries TRBV6-4 and TRBJ2-1; tentatively, D is TRBD2 (6 bases). V gave up 5 bases and J gave up 9 bases, with 8 bases separating them. Looked up from germline, CDR1 is MRHNA and CDR2 is SNTAGT. The CDR3 is 11 amino acids. DNA for the CDR3: TGTGCCAGCAGTCACGGGGGTGAGCAGTTCTTC. This translates into CASSHGGEQFF.

The chain uses TRBV13 and TRBJ2-3, with D possibly being TRBD2 (6 bases). CDR1 is PRHDT, CDR2 FYEKMQ, per germline (reference sequence). The ends were cut back, 6 bases at V and 3 bases at J, with 19 bases in the middle. This CDR3 contains 16 residues. The CDR3 spells CASSFRTAGGTDTQYF. CDR3 DNA: TGTGCCAGCAGTTTCCGGACGGCCGGGGGAACAGATACGCAGTATTTT.

The chain links TRBV7-6 to TRBJ2-1; D is perhaps TRBD2 (5 bases). This CDR3 has 18 amino acids. Per germline, CDR1 SGHVS and CDR2 FNYEAQ. V was pared by 1 base and J by 0 bases, with 16 bases between. The CDR3 reads CASSLVSSRLDSYNEQFF. The CDR3 DNA reads TGTGCCAGCAGCTTAGTATCTAGCAGGCTGGACTCCTACAATGAGCAGTTCTTC.

The rearrangement links TRBV5-6 to TRBJ2-7; TRBD1 aligns across 9 bases. The junction had 6 bases not matched to a gene; V was cut back by 5 bases and J by 6 bases. The CDR3 spans 13 residues. The germline gives CDR1 SGHDT, CDR2 YYEEEE. In DNA form, the CDR3 reads TGTGCCAGCAGGAAACAGGGGGCAGGCGAGCAGTACTTC. As protein: CASRKQGAGEQYF. The full variable domain, rest sourced from reference TRBV5-6 and TRBJ2-7, is DAGVTQSPTHLIKTRGQQVTLRCSPKSGHDTVSWYQQALGQGPQFIFQYYEEEERQRGNFPDRFSGHQFPNYSSELNVNALLLGDSALYLCASRKQGAGEQYFGPGTRLTVT.

The genes are TRBV5-1 and TRBJ2-7; possible D gene TRBD1, 6 bases. Trimming removed 7 bases at V and 3 bases at J, with 17 bases between. CDR1 and CDR2 from the germline V gene are SGHRS and YFSETQ. This CDR3 is built from 14 residues. The CDR3 region has the DNA TGCGCCAGCGCTGCCAGGGGAGCCAACTACGAGCAGTACTTC. It yields the protein CASAARGANYEQYF.

This chain links TRBV13 with TRBJ1-2; 10 bases align to TRBD1. Germline V gives CDR1 PRHDT, CDR2 FYEKMQ (reference sequence). V lost 0 bases, J lost 4 bases, and 2 bases stayed unmatched. The CDR3 is 15 residues long. CDR3 sequence: CASSLGGTGVYGYTF. The CDR3 coding sequence is TGTGCCAGCAGCTTAGGGGGGACAGGGGTCTATGGCTACACCTTC.

The J gene is TRBJ1-2, the V gene TRBV7-9; 7 bases align to TRBD1. The CDR3 has 14 residues. Losses at the gene ends were 5 bases for V and 12 bases for J; bases not matched to a gene: 15. Per the germline V gene, CDR1 is SEHNR and CDR2 is FQNEAQ (reference sequence). CDR3 residues: CASSPKWWQGDDTF. CDR3 in DNA: TGTGCCAGCAGCCCCAAATGGTGGCAGGGGGATGACACCTTC. Full variable domain (missing parts from reference TRBV7-9 and TRBJ1-2): DTGVSQNPRHKITKRGQNVTFRCDPISEHNRLYWYRQTLGQGPEFLTYFQNEAQLEKSRLLSDRFSAERPKGSFSTLEIQRTEQGDSAMYLCASSPKWWQGDDTFGSGTRLTVV.

The genes are TRBV29-1 and TRBJ2-6, with TRBD2 matching 7 bases. CDR1 and CDR2 from the germline V gene are SQVTM and ANQGSEA. CDR3 length equals 20 residues. With V trimmed by 4 bases and J by 0 bases, 18 bases remained unmatched. CDR3 DNA: TGCAGCGTTGGGGAGGGACCGGGATTAGCCGCGAGCTCTGGGGCCAACGTCCTGACTTTC. It codes for CSVGEGPGLAASSGANVLTF.

This rearrangement joins TRBV30 to TRBJ2-3; 11 bases agree with TRBD2. This CDR3 is built from 14 residues. The ends lost 5 bases at V and 6 bases at J; junction bases unmatched: 7. Germline V gives CDR1 GTSNPN, CDR2 SVGIG (reference sequence). The CDR3 loop reads CAWVSGGAGDTQYF. In nucleotides, the CDR3 is TGTGCCTGGGTTAGCGGGGGGGCCGGGGATACGCAGTATTTT.

The count of this clone is one. The chain employs TRBV5-5 and TRBJ2-1; 13 bases fit TRBD2. The junction had 6 bases not matched to a gene; V was cut back by 2 bases and J by 7 bases. Per germline, CDR1 SGHKS and CDR2 YYEKEE (reference sequence). The CDR3 sequence is 16 residues long. CDR3 bases: TGTGCCAGCAGCTTCTATCTGACTAGCGGGGGGAATGAGCAGTTCTTC. Protein: CASSFYLTSGGNEQFF.

This clone was seen once. This rearrangement joins TRBV5-6 to TRBJ2-5, with 11 bases fitting TRBD2. The CDR3 is made up of 18 amino acids. The V gene's germline CDR1 is SGHDT and CDR2 YYEEEE. J lost 2 bases, V lost 1 base, and 10 bases had no gene match. CDR3 bases: TGTGCCAGCAGCTTGTCCGGGACTAGCGGAGGGAGGCAAGAGACCCAGTACTTC. Its protein product is CASSLSGTSGGRQETQYF.